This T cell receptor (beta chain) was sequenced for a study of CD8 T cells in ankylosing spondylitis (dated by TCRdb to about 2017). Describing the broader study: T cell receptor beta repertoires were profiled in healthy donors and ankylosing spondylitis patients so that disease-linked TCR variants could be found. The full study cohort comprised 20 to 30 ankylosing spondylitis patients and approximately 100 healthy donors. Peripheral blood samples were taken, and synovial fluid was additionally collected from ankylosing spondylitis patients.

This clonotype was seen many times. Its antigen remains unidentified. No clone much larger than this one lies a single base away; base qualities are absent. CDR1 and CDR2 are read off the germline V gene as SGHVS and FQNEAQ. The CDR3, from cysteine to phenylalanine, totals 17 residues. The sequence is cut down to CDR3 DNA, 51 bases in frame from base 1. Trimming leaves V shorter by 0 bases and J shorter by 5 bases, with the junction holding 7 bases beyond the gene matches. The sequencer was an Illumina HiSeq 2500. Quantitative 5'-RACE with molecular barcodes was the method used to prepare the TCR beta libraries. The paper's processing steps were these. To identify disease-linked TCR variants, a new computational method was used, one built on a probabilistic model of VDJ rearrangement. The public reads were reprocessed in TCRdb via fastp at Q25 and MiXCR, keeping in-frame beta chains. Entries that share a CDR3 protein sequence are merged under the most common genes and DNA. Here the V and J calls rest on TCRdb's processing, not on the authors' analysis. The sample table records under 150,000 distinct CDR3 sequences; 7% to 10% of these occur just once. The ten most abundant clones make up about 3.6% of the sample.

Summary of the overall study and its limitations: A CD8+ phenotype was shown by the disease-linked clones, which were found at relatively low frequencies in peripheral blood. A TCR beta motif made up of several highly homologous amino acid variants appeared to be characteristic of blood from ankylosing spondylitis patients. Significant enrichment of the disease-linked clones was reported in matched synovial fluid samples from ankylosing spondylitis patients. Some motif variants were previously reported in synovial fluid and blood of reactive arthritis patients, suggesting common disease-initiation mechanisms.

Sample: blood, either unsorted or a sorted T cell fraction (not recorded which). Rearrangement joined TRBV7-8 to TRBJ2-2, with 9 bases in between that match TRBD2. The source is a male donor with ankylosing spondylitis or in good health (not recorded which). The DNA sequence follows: TGTGCCAGCAGCTTAGCGCGTGGACTAGCGAGGACCGGGGAGCTGTTTTTT. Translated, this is CASSLARGLARTGELFF.